The present entry profiles one T cell receptor (beta chain) with its context. Study processing details: Filtering differed, since immunoSEQ gave only junction sequences and no quality scores. The protocol was immunoSEQ multiplex PCR, while the TCRdb copy is restricted to in-frame clones and leaves out a portion. For V, J and clone size, that table is used; D and trimming come from the DNA. The sample carries 470,000 or so clones, approximately 82% recorded once. The CDR3 has 14 residues. V lost 7 bases, J lost 5 bases, and 8 bases stayed unmatched. Germline V CDR1 and CDR2: LNHDA, SQIVND (reference sequence). The sample originates from a study of shared clonotypes between healthy human individuals.

The sequence was obtained from a woman aged 40 to 50 in good health. Some clones in this sample may be carry-over from other donors' samples. The chain links TRBV19 to TRBJ2-5; 9 nucleotides agree with TRBD1. Sequenced sample: PBMCs. Here the CDR3 reads CASNKQGAGETQYF. The CDR3 DNA sequence: TGTGCCAGTAACAAACAGGGGGCAGGGGAGACCCAGTACTTC.